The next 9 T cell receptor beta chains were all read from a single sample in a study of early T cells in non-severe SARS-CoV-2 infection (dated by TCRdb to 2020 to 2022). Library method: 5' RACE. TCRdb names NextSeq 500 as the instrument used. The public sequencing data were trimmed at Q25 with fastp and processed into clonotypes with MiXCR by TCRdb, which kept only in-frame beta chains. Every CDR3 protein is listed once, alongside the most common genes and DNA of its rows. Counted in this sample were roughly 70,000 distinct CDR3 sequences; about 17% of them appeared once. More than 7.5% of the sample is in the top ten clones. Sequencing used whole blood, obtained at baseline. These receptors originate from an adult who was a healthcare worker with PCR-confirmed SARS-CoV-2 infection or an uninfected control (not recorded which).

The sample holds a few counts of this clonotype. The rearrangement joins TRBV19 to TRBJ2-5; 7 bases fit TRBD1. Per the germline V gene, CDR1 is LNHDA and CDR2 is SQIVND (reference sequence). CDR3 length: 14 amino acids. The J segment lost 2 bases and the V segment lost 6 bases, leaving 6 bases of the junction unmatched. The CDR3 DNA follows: TGTGCCAGTAGCCGGGACAGCCGACAAGAGACCCAGTACTTC. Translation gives CASSRDSRQETQYF.

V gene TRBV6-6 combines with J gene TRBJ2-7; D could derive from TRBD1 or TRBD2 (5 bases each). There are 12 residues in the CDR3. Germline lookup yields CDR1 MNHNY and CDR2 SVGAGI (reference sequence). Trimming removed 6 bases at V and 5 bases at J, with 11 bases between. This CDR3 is CASREVGDEQYF. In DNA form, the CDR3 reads TGTGCCAGCAGAGAGGTGGGGGACGAGCAGTACTTC.

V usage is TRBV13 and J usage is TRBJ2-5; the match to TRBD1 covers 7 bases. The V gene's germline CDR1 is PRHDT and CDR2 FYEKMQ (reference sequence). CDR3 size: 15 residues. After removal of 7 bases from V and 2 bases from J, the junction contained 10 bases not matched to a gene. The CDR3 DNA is TGTGCCAGCACCCAGCGGCGACAGGGACAAGAGACCCAGTACTTC. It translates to CASTQRRQGQETQYF.

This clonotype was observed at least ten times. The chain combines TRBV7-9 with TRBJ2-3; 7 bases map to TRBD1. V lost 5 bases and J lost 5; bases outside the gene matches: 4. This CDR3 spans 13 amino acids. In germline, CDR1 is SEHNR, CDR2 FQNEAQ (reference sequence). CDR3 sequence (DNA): TGTGCCAGCAGCGAAAACAGGGGAGATACGCAGTATTTT. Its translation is CASSENRGDTQYF.

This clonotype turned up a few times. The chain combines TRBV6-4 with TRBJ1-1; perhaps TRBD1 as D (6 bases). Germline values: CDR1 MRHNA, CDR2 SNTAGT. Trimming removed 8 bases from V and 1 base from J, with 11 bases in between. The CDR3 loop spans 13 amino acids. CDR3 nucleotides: TGTGCCAGCCGTTACAGGGAGAACACTGAAGCTTTCTTT. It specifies CASRYRENTEAFF.

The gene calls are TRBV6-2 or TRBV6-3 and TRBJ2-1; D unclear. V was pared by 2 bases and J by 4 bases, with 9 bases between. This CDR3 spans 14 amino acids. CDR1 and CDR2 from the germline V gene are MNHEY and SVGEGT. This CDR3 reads CASSYPERYNEQFF. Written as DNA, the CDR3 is TGTGCCAGCAGTTACCCGGAGAGATACAATGAGCAGTTCTTC.

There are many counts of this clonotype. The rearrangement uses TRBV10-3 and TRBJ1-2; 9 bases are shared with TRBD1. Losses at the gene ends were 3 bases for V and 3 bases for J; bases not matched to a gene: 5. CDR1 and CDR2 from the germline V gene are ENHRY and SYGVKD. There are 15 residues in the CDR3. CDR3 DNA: TGTGCCATCAGTGACGGGGACAGGGCCTACTATGGCTACACCTTC. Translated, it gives CAISDGDRAYYGYTF.

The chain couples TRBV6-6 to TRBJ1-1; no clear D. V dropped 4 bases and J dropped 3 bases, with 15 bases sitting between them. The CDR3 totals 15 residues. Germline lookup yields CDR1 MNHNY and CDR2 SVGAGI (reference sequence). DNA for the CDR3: TGTGCCAGCAGTTCACTTAGGGCCTGGGACACTGAAGCTTTCTTT. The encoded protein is CASSSLRAWDTEAFF.

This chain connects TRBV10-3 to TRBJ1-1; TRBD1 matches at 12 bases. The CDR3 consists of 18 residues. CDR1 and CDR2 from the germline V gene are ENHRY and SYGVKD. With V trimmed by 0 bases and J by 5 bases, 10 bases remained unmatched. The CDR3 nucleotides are TGTGCCATCAGTGAGTCTGGGACAGGGGGCGGAATGGGTACTGAAGCTTTCTTT. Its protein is CAISESGTGGGMGTEAFF.